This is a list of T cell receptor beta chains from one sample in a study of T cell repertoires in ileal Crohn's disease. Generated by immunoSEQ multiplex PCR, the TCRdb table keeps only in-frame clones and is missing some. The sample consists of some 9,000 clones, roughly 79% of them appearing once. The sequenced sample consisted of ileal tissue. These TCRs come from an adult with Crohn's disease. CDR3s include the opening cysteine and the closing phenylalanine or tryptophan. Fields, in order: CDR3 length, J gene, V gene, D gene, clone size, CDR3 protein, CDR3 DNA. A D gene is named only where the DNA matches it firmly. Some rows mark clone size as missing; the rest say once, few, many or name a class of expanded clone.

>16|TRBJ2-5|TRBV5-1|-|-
CASSLGVTAAQETQYF
TGCGCCAGCAGCTTGGGGGTGACTGCAGCCCAAGAGACCCAGTACTTC
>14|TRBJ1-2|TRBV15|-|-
CATSSGGSSYGYTF
TGTGCCACCAGCAGTGGAGGGTCTTCATATGGCTACACCTTC
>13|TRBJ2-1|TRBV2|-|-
CASSDNSFNEQFF
TGTGCCAGCAGTGATAACAGTTTCAATGAGCAGTTCTTC
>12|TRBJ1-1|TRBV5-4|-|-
CASSLSYTEAFF
TGTGCCAGCAGCTTGTCCTACACTGAAGCTTTCTTT
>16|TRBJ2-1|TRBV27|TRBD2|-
CASSSYASGSLNEQFF
TGTGCCAGCAGTTCATATGCTAGCGGGAGTCTAAATGAGCAGTTCTTC
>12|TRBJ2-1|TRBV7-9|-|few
CASSTNKDIGFF
TGTGCCAGCAGCACCAATAAGGACATTGGGTTCTTC
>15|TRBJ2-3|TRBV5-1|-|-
CASSLAWGVADTQYF
TGCGCCAGCAGCTTGGCCTGGGGGGTCGCAGATACGCAGTATTTT
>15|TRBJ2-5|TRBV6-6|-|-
CASSYPPGGQETQYF
TGTGCCAGCAGTTACCCCCCCGGCGGTCAAGAGACCCAGTACTTC
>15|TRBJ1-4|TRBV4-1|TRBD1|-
CASSRYRGFNEKLFF
TGCGCCAGCAGCCGATACAGGGGTTTTAATGAAAAACTGTTTTTT
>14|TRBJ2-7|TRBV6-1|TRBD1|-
CASKGTGFSYEQYF
TGTGCCAGCAAAGGGACAGGGTTTTCCTACGAGCAGTACTTC
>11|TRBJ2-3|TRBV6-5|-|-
CASSYSNPVSF
TGTGCCAGCAGTTACTCGAACCCCGTGAGCTTT
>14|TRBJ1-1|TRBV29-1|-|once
CSVEPQGLGTEAFF
TGCAGCGTTGAGCCGCAGGGATTAGGAACTGAAGCTTTCTTT
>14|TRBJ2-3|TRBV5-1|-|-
CASSSRDNTDTQYF
TGCGCCAGCAGCTCCCGGGATAACACAGATACGCAGTATTTT
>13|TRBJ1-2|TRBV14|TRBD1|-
CASTNIGQGGYTF
TGTGCCAGCACCAATATCGGACAGGGTGGCTACACCTTC
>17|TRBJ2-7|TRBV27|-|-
CASSLGWAGPRSYEQYF
TGTGCCAGCAGTTTAGGTTGGGCAGGGCCACGCTCCTACGAGCAGTACTTC
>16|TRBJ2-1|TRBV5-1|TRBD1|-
CASRPTGTDSYNEQFF
TGCGCCAGCAGACCAACCGGGACAGACTCCTACAATGAGCAGTTCTTC
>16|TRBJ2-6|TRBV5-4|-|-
CASSLELGPGANVLTF
TGTGCCAGCAGCTTGGAACTGGGGCCTGGGGCCAACGTCCTGACTTTC
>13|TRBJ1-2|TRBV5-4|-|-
CASSVPAGYGYTF
TGTGCCAGCAGCGTCCCGGCGGGCTATGGCTACACCTTC
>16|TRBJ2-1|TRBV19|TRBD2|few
CASSPTSGGFGNEQFF
TGTGCCAGTAGTCCAACTAGCGGGGGTTTTGGCAATGAGCAGTTCTTC
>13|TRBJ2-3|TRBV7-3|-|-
CASAWGVTDTQYF
TGTGCCAGCGCCTGGGGGGTCACAGATACGCAGTATTTT
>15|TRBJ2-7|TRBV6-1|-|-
CASSEGLGTVYEQYF
TGTGCCAGCAGTGAAGGTCTGGGTACAGTCTACGAGCAGTACTTC
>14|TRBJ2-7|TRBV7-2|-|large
CASSWGVRTYEQYF
TGTGCCAGCAGCTGGGGGGTTAGAACTTACGAGCAGTACTTC
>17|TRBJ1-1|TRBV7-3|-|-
CASSLPQDWPLEFEAFF
TGTGCCAGCAGCTTACCCCAGGACTGGCCACTCGAATTCGAAGCTTTCTTT
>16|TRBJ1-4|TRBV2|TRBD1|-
CASGPPGQGINEKLFF
TGTGCCAGCGGTCCCCCGGGACAGGGAATTAATGAAAAACTGTTTTTT
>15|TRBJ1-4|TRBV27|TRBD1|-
CASSLHRGRDEKLFF
TGTGCCAGCAGTCTACACAGGGGGCGAGATGAAAAACTGTTTTTT
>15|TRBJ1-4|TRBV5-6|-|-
CASSLISGLGGKLFF
TGTGCCAGCAGCCTCATTTCGGGCCTGGGGGGAAAACTGTTTTTT
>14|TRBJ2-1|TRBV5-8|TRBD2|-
CASSLLHSGRGQFF
TGTGCCAGCAGCTTACTCCATAGCGGGAGGGGGCAGTTCTTC
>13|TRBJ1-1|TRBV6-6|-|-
CASTGATNTEAFF
TGTGCCAGCACAGGGGCCACCAACACTGAAGCTTTCTTT
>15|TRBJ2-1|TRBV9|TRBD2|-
CASSGTSGGPNEQFF
TGTGCCAGCAGCGGGACTAGCGGGGGACCCAATGAGCAGTTCTTC
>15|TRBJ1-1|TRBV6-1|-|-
CASRPLGSGGTEAFF
TGTGCCAGCAGACCTCTTGGGAGCGGCGGGACTGAAGCTTTCTTT
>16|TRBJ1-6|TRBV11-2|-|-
CASSLDQTGPRSPLHF
TGTGCCAGCAGCTTAGATCAGACAGGACCGAGGTCACCCCTCCACTTT
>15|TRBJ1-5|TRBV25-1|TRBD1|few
CASSRTGGGNQPQHF
TGTGCCAGCAGTCGGACAGGGGGTGGCAATCAGCCCCAGCATTTT
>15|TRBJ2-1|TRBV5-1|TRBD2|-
CASSHLAGGQNEQFF
TGCGCCAGCAGCCATCTAGCGGGGGGGCAGAATGAGCAGTTCTTC
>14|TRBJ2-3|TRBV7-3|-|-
CASSLQGWTDTQYF
TGTGCCAGCAGCTTACAGGGGTGGACAGATACGCAGTATTTT
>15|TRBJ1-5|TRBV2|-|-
CASSEKGMSNQPQHF
TGTGCCAGCAGTGAAAAGGGGATGAGCAATCAGCCCCAGCATTTT
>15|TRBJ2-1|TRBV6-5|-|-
CASSNTDGRVNEQFF
TGTGCCAGCAGCAACACCGACGGGAGAGTCAATGAGCAGTTCTTC
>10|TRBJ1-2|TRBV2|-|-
CATGAYGYTF
TGTGCCACAGGGGCCTATGGCTACACCTTC
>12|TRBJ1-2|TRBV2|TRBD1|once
CASRTGAGWYTF
TGTGCCAGCAGGACAGGGGCGGGCTGGTACACCTTC
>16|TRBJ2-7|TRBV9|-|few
CASSLNPGHPFYEQYF
TGTGCCAGCAGCCTCAATCCGGGACACCCTTTTTACGAGCAGTACTTC
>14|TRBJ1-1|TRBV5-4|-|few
CASSSRARNTEAFF
TGTGCCAGCAGCTCGAGGGCTCGGAACACTGAAGCTTTCTTT
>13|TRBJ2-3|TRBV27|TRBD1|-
CASPFRDRHTQYF
TGTGCCAGCCCATTCCGGGACAGGCATACGCAGTATTTT
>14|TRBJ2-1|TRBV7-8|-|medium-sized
CASSLVPGSDEQFF
TGTGCCAGCAGCTTAGTCCCCGGGAGCGATGAGCAGTTCTTC
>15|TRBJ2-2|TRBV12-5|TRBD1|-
CASGLARQGAGELFF
TGTGCTAGTGGTTTGGCCAGACAGGGGGCCGGGGAGCTGTTTTTT
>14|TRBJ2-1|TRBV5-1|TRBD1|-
CASSQGETYNEQFF
TGCGCCAGCAGCCAGGGGGAGACCTACAATGAGCAGTTCTTC
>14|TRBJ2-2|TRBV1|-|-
CTSRRGGLIGELFF
TGCACCAGCAGGCGGGGGGGACTCATCGGGGAGCTGTTTTTT
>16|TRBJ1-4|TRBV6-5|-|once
CASSYRGGATNEKLFF
TGTGCCAGCAGTTATAGGGGGGGCGCAACTAATGAAAAACTGTTTTTT
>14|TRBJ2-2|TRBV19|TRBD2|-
CAVGQAGGTGELFF
TGTGCCGTTGGTCAGGCGGGGGGAACCGGGGAGCTGTTTTTT
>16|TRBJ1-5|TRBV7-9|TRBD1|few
CASSSSGTGGNQPQHF
TGTGCCAGCAGCTCGTCCGGGACAGGGGGAAATCAGCCCCAGCATTTT
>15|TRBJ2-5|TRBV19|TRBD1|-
CASRTRTGGEKTQYF
TGTGCCAGTAGGACCCGGACAGGGGGCGAGAAGACCCAGTACTTC
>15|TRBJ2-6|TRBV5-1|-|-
CASSSDSSGANVLTF
TGCGCCAGCAGCTCTGACAGCTCTGGGGCCAACGTCCTGACTTTC
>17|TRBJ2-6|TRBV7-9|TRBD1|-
CASSIGTGASGANVLTF
TGTGCCAGCAGCATAGGTACAGGGGCCTCTGGGGCCAACGTCCTGACTTTC
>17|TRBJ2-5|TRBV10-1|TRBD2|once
CARALYSGGQVEETQYF
TGCGCCAGGGCCCTGTATAGCGGGGGCCAAGTAGAAGAGACCCAGTACTTC
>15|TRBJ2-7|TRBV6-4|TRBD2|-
CASSSPSGGAYEQYF
TGTGCCAGCAGTAGCCCTAGCGGAGGGGCCTACGAGCAGTACTTC
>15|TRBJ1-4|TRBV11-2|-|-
CASSPPHRVPSGLFF
TGTGCCAGCAGCCCACCGCACCGGGTCCCCAGTGGGCTGTTTTTT
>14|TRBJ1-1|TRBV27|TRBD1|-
CASSPGTVNTEAFF
TGTGCCAGCAGTCCCGGGACAGTAAACACTGAAGCTTTCTTT
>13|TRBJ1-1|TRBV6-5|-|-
CASRIQGGTEAFF
TGTGCCAGCAGAATACAGGGTGGCACTGAAGCTTTCTTT
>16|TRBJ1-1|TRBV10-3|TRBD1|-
CAIREPGQGYHTEAFF
TGTGCCATCAGAGAGCCCGGACAGGGTTATCACACTGAAGCTTTCTTT
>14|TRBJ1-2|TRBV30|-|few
CAWSYAGGENGYTF
TGTGCCTGGAGTTATGCGGGGGGCGAAAACGGCTACACCTTC
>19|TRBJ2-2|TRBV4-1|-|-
CASSQVFVSKRQDTGELFF
TGCGCCAGCAGCCAAGTGTTCGTTAGTAAGCGGCAAGACACCGGGGAGCTGTTTTTT
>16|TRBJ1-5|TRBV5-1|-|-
CASSLGQSGRNQPQHF
TGCGCCAGCAGCTTAGGACAATCCGGGCGCAATCAGCCCCAGCATTTT